A selection of T cell receptor beta chains follows, all from one sample in a study of blood T cell repertoires in COVID-19. The protocol was immunoSEQ multiplex PCR, while the TCRdb copy is restricted to in-frame clones and leaves out a portion. The data contain about 150,000 clones, about 85% of them singletons. The specimen sequenced was peripheral blood. These receptors were taken from a woman in her sixties with active or convalescent COVID-19. Both conserved end residues are part of each CDR3. A D gene is named only where the DNA matches it firmly. Size is omitted from some rows. Given values are once, few, many or a class for expanded clones.

d_call: TRBD1; clone_size: -; cdr3_length: 13; v_call: TRBV5-6; j_call: TRBJ1-5; cdr3_aa: CASSLGQGQPQHF; cdr3_nt: TGTGCCAGCAGCTTGGGACAGGGACAGCCCCAGCATTTT
d_call: -; clone_size: -; cdr3_length: 12; v_call: TRBV6-5; j_call: TRBJ2-7; cdr3_aa: CASGLFVGLQYF; cdr3_nt: TGTGCCAGCGGCCTGTTTGTGGGCCTTCAGTACTTC
d_call: TRBD1; clone_size: once; cdr3_length: 14; v_call: TRBV19; j_call: TRBJ2-4; cdr3_aa: CASSPGQGRNIQYF; cdr3_nt: TGTGCCAGTAGTCCGGGACAGGGGCGAAACATTCAGTACTTC
d_call: -; clone_size: -; cdr3_length: 16; v_call: TRBV7-9; j_call: TRBJ1-4; cdr3_aa: CASSSGQFATNEKLFF; cdr3_nt: TGTGCCAGCAGCTCAGGACAGTTTGCAACTAATGAAAAACTGTTTTTT
d_call: -; clone_size: -; cdr3_length: 17; v_call: TRBV4-1; j_call: TRBJ2-7; cdr3_aa: CASSQEPGGTGYYEQYF; cdr3_nt: TGCGCCAGCAGCCAAGAGCCCGGAGGCACCGGATACTACGAGCAGTACTTC
d_call: -; clone_size: -; cdr3_length: 13; v_call: TRBV11-2; j_call: TRBJ1-2; cdr3_aa: CASSSGQGLVYTF; cdr3_nt: TGTGCCAGCAGCTCGGGCCAGGGGCTTGTCTACACCTTC
d_call: TRBD1; clone_size: -; cdr3_length: 15; v_call: TRBV2; j_call: TRBJ2-1; cdr3_aa: CASSRDRASYNEQFF; cdr3_nt: TGTGCCAGCAGTCGGGACAGGGCCTCCTACAATGAGCAGTTCTTC
d_call: -; clone_size: once; cdr3_length: 14; v_call: TRBV9; j_call: TRBJ1-6; cdr3_aa: CASSPVEINSPLHF; cdr3_nt: TGTGCCAGCAGCCCAGTGGAGATTAATTCACCCCTCCACTTT
d_call: -; clone_size: -; cdr3_length: 12; v_call: TRBV29-1; j_call: TRBJ2-5; cdr3_aa: CSVSGWGETQYF; cdr3_nt: TGCAGCGTTTCAGGGTGGGGCGAGACCCAGTACTTC
d_call: -; clone_size: -; cdr3_length: 18; v_call: TRBV5-8; j_call: TRBJ1-4; cdr3_aa: CASSHNPGQTATNEKLFF; cdr3_nt: TGTGCCAGCAGCCACAACCCGGGACAAACTGCAACTAATGAAAAACTGTTTTTT
d_call: -; clone_size: -; cdr3_length: 13; v_call: TRBV5-1; j_call: TRBJ2-2; cdr3_aa: CASSLEGTGELFF; cdr3_nt: TGCGCCAGCAGCCTAGAGGGTACCGGGGAGCTGTTTTTT
d_call: -; clone_size: once; cdr3_length: 14; v_call: TRBV2; j_call: TRBJ1-2; cdr3_aa: CASSPPLGTKGYTF; cdr3_nt: TGTGCCAGCAGTCCCCCATTAGGCACTAAAGGCTACACCTTC
d_call: -; clone_size: -; cdr3_length: 17; v_call: TRBV5-6; j_call: TRBJ1-4; cdr3_aa: CASSLKEPARYNEKLFF; cdr3_nt: TGTGCCAGCAGCCTGAAAGAGCCAGCGAGGTATAATGAAAAACTGTTTTTT
d_call: -; clone_size: -; cdr3_length: 13; v_call: TRBV19; j_call: TRBJ1-2; cdr3_aa: CASSNRVGYGYTF; cdr3_nt: TGTGCCAGTAGTAACAGGGTCGGCTATGGCTACACCTTC
d_call: -; clone_size: -; cdr3_length: 12; v_call: TRBV29-1; j_call: TRBJ2-1; cdr3_aa: CSVASGYNEQFF; cdr3_nt: TGCAGCGTTGCATCGGGGTACAATGAGCAGTTCTTC
d_call: TRBD2; clone_size: -; cdr3_length: 16; v_call: TRBV4-1; j_call: TRBJ2-7; cdr3_aa: CASSQPTAGGLYEQYF; cdr3_nt: TGCGCCAGCAGCCAACCTACAGCGGGGGGCCTCTACGAGCAGTACTTC
d_call: -; clone_size: -; cdr3_length: 15; v_call: TRBV21-1; j_call: TRBJ2-5; cdr3_aa: CASSTSGQNQETQYF; cdr3_nt: TGTGCCAGCAGCACGTCGGGACAGAACCAAGAGACCCAGTACTTC
d_call: -; clone_size: -; cdr3_length: 17; v_call: TRBV5-1; j_call: TRBJ1-3; cdr3_aa: CASSFGITGSSGNTIYF; cdr3_nt: TGCGCCAGCAGCTTCGGGATAACAGGGAGCTCTGGAAACACCATATATTTT
d_call: -; clone_size: few; cdr3_length: 13; v_call: TRBV7-2; j_call: TRBJ2-1; cdr3_aa: CASSFDSPGEQFF; cdr3_nt: TGTGCCAGCAGCTTTGACAGTCCTGGTGAGCAGTTCTTC
d_call: TRBD2; clone_size: once; cdr3_length: 17; v_call: TRBV2; j_call: TRBJ2-1; cdr3_aa: CAISGTSGALPYNEQFF; cdr3_nt: TGTGCCATCTCCGGGACTAGCGGGGCCCTCCCCTACAATGAGCAGTTCTTC
d_call: -; clone_size: -; cdr3_length: 14; v_call: TRBV27; j_call: TRBJ2-4; cdr3_aa: CASMMGAAKNIQYF; cdr3_nt: TGTGCCAGCATGATGGGGGCGGCCAAAAACATTCAGTACTTC
d_call: TRBD1; clone_size: -; cdr3_length: 15; v_call: TRBV18; j_call: TRBJ2-5; cdr3_aa: CASSPTTGGQSTQYF; cdr3_nt: TGTGCCAGCTCACCTACGACAGGGGGGCAATCGACCCAGTACTTC
d_call: -; clone_size: -; cdr3_length: 13; v_call: TRBV7-9; j_call: TRBJ1-2; cdr3_aa: CASSTGAGYGYTF; cdr3_nt: TGTGCCAGCAGCACCGGAGCGGGGTATGGCTACACCTTC
d_call: -; clone_size: few; cdr3_length: 12; v_call: TRBV12-5; j_call: TRBJ2-7; cdr3_aa: CASGSERYEQYF; cdr3_nt: TGTGCTAGTGGTTCCGAGAGGTACGAGCAGTACTTC
d_call: -; clone_size: -; cdr3_length: 14; v_call: TRBV5-4; j_call: TRBJ2-3; cdr3_aa: CASSLLTPGDTQYF; cdr3_nt: TGTGCCAGCAGCTTGTTAACCCCAGGAGATACGCAGTATTTT
d_call: TRBD1; clone_size: -; cdr3_length: 14; v_call: TRBV30; j_call: TRBJ1-4; cdr3_aa: CAWTPQGAGEKLFF; cdr3_nt: TGTGCCTGGACCCCACAGGGGGCGGGTGAAAAACTGTTTTTT
d_call: -; clone_size: -; cdr3_length: 16; v_call: TRBV11-1; j_call: TRBJ2-5; cdr3_aa: CASTELAGQRQETQYF; cdr3_nt: TGTGCCAGCACTGAACTTGCGGGACAGAGACAAGAGACCCAGTACTTC
d_call: -; clone_size: -; cdr3_length: 13; v_call: TRBV12-3/TRBV12-4; j_call: TRBJ2-5; cdr3_aa: CASSLNGGETQYF; cdr3_nt: TGTGCCAGCAGTTTAAACGGAGGAGAGACCCAGTACTTC
d_call: TRBD1; clone_size: -; cdr3_length: 14; v_call: TRBV13; j_call: TRBJ1-1; cdr3_aa: CASTMGQGNTEAFF; cdr3_nt: TGTGCCAGCACCATGGGACAGGGGAACACTGAAGCTTTCTTT
d_call: -; clone_size: -; cdr3_length: 12; v_call: TRBV11-2; j_call: TRBJ1-1; cdr3_aa: CASSFKNTEAFF; cdr3_nt: TGTGCCAGCAGTTTTAAGAACACTGAAGCTTTCTTT
d_call: -; clone_size: few; cdr3_length: 14; v_call: TRBV18; j_call: TRBJ1-2; cdr3_aa: CASSPPNRENGYTF; cdr3_nt: TGTGCCAGCTCACCACCAAACAGGGAGAATGGCTACACCTTC
d_call: -; clone_size: -; cdr3_length: 15; v_call: TRBV7-8; j_call: TRBJ2-2; cdr3_aa: CASSFRQLNTGELFF; cdr3_nt: TGTGCCAGCAGCTTCCGACAGCTGAACACCGGGGAGCTGTTTTTT
d_call: -; clone_size: -; cdr3_length: 13; v_call: TRBV21-1; j_call: TRBJ1-5; cdr3_aa: CASSRGGLGPQHF; cdr3_nt: TGTGCCAGCAGCAGGGGCGGCCTTGGACCCCAGCATTTT
d_call: -; clone_size: -; cdr3_length: 13; v_call: TRBV5-8; j_call: TRBJ2-7; cdr3_aa: CASSQRWAGEQYF; cdr3_nt: TGTGCCAGCAGCCAAAGGTGGGCTGGCGAGCAGTACTTC
d_call: -; clone_size: once; cdr3_length: 12; v_call: TRBV12-3/TRBV12-4; j_call: TRBJ2-3; cdr3_aa: CASSRSTDTQYF; cdr3_nt: TGTGCCAGCAGTCGTAGCACAGATACGCAGTATTTT
d_call: -; clone_size: -; cdr3_length: 14; v_call: TRBV5-1; j_call: TRBJ2-5; cdr3_aa: CASSLGAAQETQYF; cdr3_nt: TGCGCCAGCAGCTTGGGGGCAGCCCAAGAGACCCAGTACTTC
d_call: -; clone_size: -; cdr3_length: 13; v_call: TRBV7-2; j_call: TRBJ1-1; cdr3_aa: CASSLGQYTEAFF; cdr3_nt: TGTGCCAGCAGCTTAGGACAGTACACTGAAGCTTTCTTT
d_call: TRBD1; clone_size: -; cdr3_length: 16; v_call: TRBV10-3; j_call: TRBJ1-2; cdr3_aa: CAISEQASTGAGGYTF; cdr3_nt: TGTGCCATCAGTGAGCAAGCCTCCACAGGGGCAGGTGGCTACACCTTC
d_call: -; clone_size: -; cdr3_length: 14; v_call: TRBV10-3; j_call: TRBJ2-3; cdr3_aa: CAISEPPGTDTQYF; cdr3_nt: TGTGCCATCAGTGAGCCCCCAGGCACAGATACGCAGTATTTT
d_call: -; clone_size: -; cdr3_length: 15; v_call: TRBV5-1; j_call: TRBJ2-5; cdr3_aa: CASSTQSYSQETQYF; cdr3_nt: TGCGCCAGCAGCACTCAATCGTATTCTCAAGAGACCCAGTACTTC
d_call: -; clone_size: -; cdr3_length: 12; v_call: TRBV5-6; j_call: TRBJ2-2; cdr3_aa: CASSLFNGELFF; cdr3_nt: TGTGCCAGCAGCTTGTTTAACGGGGAGCTGTTTTTT
d_call: -; clone_size: -; cdr3_length: 14; v_call: TRBV30; j_call: TRBJ1-4; cdr3_aa: CAWPRGWADEKLFF; cdr3_nt: TGTGCCTGGCCCCGGGGGTGGGCGGATGAAAAACTGTTTTTT
d_call: -; clone_size: -; cdr3_length: 14; v_call: TRBV7-2; j_call: TRBJ1-3; cdr3_aa: CASSRRGSGNTIYF; cdr3_nt: TGTGCCAGCAGCCGCAGGGGCTCTGGAAACACCATATATTTT
d_call: TRBD2; clone_size: -; cdr3_length: 19; v_call: TRBV6-2/TRBV6-3; j_call: TRBJ2-2; cdr3_aa: CASSYSTLLAGGNTGELFF; cdr3_nt: TGTGCCAGCAGTTACTCGACGCTACTAGCGGGGGGGAACACCGGGGAGCTGTTTTTT
d_call: -; clone_size: -; cdr3_length: 14; v_call: TRBV14; j_call: TRBJ1-2; cdr3_aa: CASSQVGGLRGYTF; cdr3_nt: TGTGCCAGCAGCCAAGTCGGGGGTCTTCGTGGCTACACCTTC
d_call: -; clone_size: -; cdr3_length: 14; v_call: TRBV6-2/TRBV6-3; j_call: TRBJ1-1; cdr3_aa: CASSYVGADTEAFF; cdr3_nt: TGTGCCAGCAGTTACGTGGGGGCGGACACTGAAGCTTTCTTT
d_call: TRBD1; clone_size: few; cdr3_length: 15; v_call: TRBV7-2; j_call: TRBJ1-1; cdr3_aa: CASSLRDSIRTEAFF; cdr3_nt: TGTGCCAGCAGCCTCAGGGACAGTATAAGGACTGAAGCTTTCTTT
d_call: TRBD1; clone_size: -; cdr3_length: 11; v_call: TRBV12-5; j_call: TRBJ2-7; cdr3_aa: CAAGTAYEQYF; cdr3_nt: TGTGCAGCCGGGACAGCTTACGAGCAGTACTTC
d_call: -; clone_size: few; cdr3_length: 14; v_call: TRBV19; j_call: TRBJ1-5; cdr3_aa: CASSVGQSLQPQHF; cdr3_nt: TGTGCCAGTAGTGTCGGACAGTCTCTTCAGCCCCAGCATTTT
d_call: TRBD1; clone_size: -; cdr3_length: 17; v_call: TRBV5-4; j_call: TRBJ1-3; cdr3_aa: CASSLVGQGVGGNTIYF; cdr3_nt: TGTGCCAGCAGCTTGGTGGGACAGGGGGTAGGAGGAAACACCATATATTTT
d_call: -; clone_size: -; cdr3_length: 14; v_call: TRBV7-8; j_call: TRBJ2-1; cdr3_aa: CASSLAGVWGEQFF; cdr3_nt: TGTGCCAGCAGCTTAGCGGGAGTTTGGGGTGAGCAGTTCTTC
d_call: -; clone_size: -; cdr3_length: 11; v_call: TRBV12-3/TRBV12-4; j_call: TRBJ2-1; cdr3_aa: CASSSSYEQFF; cdr3_nt: TGTGCCAGCAGTTCCTCCTATGAGCAGTTCTTC